This TCR beta chain derives from a study of shared clonotypes between healthy human individuals (dated by TCRdb to about 2020). About the investigation overall: A couple of women and a few men aged 18 to 49 years were included in the cohort. Blood TCR repertoires of a handful of healthy adults were deeply sequenced to estimate repertoire size and the extent of clonotype sharing between individuals. Libraries were prepared and TCR repertoires were sequenced by different laboratories using diverse techniques, in order to increase sequencing depth and limit assay-specific biases. Between about 0.8 and 9 billion PBMCs per donor were obtained by leukapheresis. Overall study results and their limits: Because the study included only a small number of donors, the genetic and exposure-history diversity represented was limited. Pairwise subsampling indicated that sequencing depth was expected to affect the degree of clonotype sharing among donors. Sampling was restricted to blood, and TCR repertoires in tissues likely differ from the TCR repertoires found in blood.

Via the germline V gene, CDR1 is SGHDT and CDR2 YYEEEE. There are 14 amino acids in the CDR3, from cysteine to phenylalanine inclusive. CDR3 DNA only is kept here, 42 bases in frame from base 1. The germline ends are 8 bases apart after V is trimmed by 2 bases and J by 0 bases. The donors were healthy, HIV-negative adults with no recently reported acute infections or vaccinations. Every donor was a Caucasian adult residing in Nashville, Tennessee, USA. For unsorted samples, approximately 81 million PBMCs were counted, and genomic DNA was extracted using the QIAamp DNA Blood Mini kit. After blood collection by leukapheresis, PBMCs were isolated using Ficoll-Histopaque density gradient centrifugation and then cryopreserved in the vapor phase of liquid nitrogen. In regard to this clone: Its antigen is currently not known. There are no base qualities to consult, and no much larger clone falls within one base.

Using the deep immunoSEQ assay, TCR CDR3 regions were amplified from genomic DNA by multiplex PCR. Extracted genomic DNA from each cell subset was distributed evenly across all wells of several immunoSEQ 96-well plates, and each plate was treated as a replicate. Each replicate PCR for unsorted PBMC received 300 to 350 ng genomic DNA, equal to tens of thousands of T cell genomes. Ten immunoSEQ deep assay plates were used to sequence the unsorted PBMC genomic DNA. Purified libraries were quantified with a Qubit 3.0 fluorometer, sized on a Bioanalyzer 2100, and re-quantified with the KAPA Library Quantification kit. Every immunoSEQ 96-well plate was sequenced on a dedicated single-read 150-cycle Illumina NextSeq 550 flow cell. On the authors' methods: Because only junctional sequences without quality scores were contained in the immunoSEQ output, filtering matching that applied to full-length reads could not be performed. To assign V/J genes and CDR3, sequences were annotated against IMGT germline references using PyIR, a Python wrapper for IgBLAST v1.9. Reads with weak V/J assignments (E-value above 1e-6), missing CDR3, stop codons, out-of-frame junctions, or ambiguous translated residues were removed. V3J clonotypes were defined as sequences sharing an identical inferred V gene, J gene, and CDR3 amino acid sequence. The percentage overlap between two repertoires was calculated by dividing the number of shared unique clonotypes by the size of the smaller repertoire. Repertoire richness was assessed with RTK rarefaction, the Chao1 estimator, and Recon v2.1 estimates of unobserved clonotypes. The immuneACCESS repertoire file appears here via TCRdb, limited to in-frame rearrangements. These files lack a portion of the clones; in checked studies, under half of the deficit traces to unresolved V genes, and the cause of the others is not known. The V and J calls and clone size were taken over from that table, and D and trimming were inferred from the DNA. This sample gives around 500,000 clones in total; less than 80% of them show up just once. Together, the top ten hold 10% to 15% of the sample.

Sequenced: PBMCs. This TCR was sampled from a woman in her thirties or forties in good health. Some clones in this sample may be carry-over from other donors' samples. The sequence is built from TRBV5-6 and TRBJ1-2; no D segment can be confidently identified. The bases are TGTGCCAGCAGCTTTGATTCAACTAACTATGGCTACACCTTC. Translated, it gives CASSFDSTNYGYTF.